This TCR beta chain was sequenced in a study of human T cells and chemical hapten exposure. This clonotype was seen a single time. Germline CDR1 and CDR2: SQVTM and ANQGSEA. The CDR3 runs 12 residues. Trimming left V 4 bases short and J 9 bases short, with 13 bases between. Authors' methods: TCR counts had a median of about 92,000 per sample and spanned about 23,224 to 750,000. TCRdb reprocessed the RACE reads via MiXCR and lists one record per CDR3 protein. TCRdb assigned the V and J calls; the authors' analysis was not used. The sample lists approximately 71,000 distinct CDR3 sequences; around 10% were seen once. The time point here: patch test 3, about 24 weeks after DPC sensitization. Specified treatment: therapeutic diphenylcyclopropenone sensitization with weekly scalp DPC. Unfractionated whole blood yielded the extracted total RNA.

The TCR sequence derives from a woman aged 50 to 60 with alopecia areata. Some clones in this sample may be carry-over from other donors' samples. The sample here was whole blood, taken in connection with sensitization to the hapten diphenylcyclopropenone (DPC). This chain connects TRBV29-1 to TRBJ2-1; D is unclear. The CDR3 nucleotides are TGCAGCGTTGTTCCGGGCCTCGGTGAGCAGTTCTTC. Residues: CSVVPGLGEQFF.